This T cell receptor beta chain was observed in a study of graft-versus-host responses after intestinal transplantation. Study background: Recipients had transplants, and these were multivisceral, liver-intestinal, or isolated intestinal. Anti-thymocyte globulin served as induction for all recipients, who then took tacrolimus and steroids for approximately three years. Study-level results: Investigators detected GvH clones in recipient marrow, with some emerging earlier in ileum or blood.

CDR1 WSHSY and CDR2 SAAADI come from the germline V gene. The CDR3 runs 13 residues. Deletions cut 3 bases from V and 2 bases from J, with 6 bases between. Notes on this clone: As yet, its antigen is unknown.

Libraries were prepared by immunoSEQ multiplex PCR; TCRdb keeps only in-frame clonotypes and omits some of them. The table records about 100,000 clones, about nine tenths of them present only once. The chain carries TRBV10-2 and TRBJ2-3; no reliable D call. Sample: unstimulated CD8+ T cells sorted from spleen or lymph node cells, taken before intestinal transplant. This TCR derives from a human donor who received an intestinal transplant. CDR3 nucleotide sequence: TGCGCCAGCAGTGAAGGGTTCACAGATACGCAGTATTTT. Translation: CASSEGFTDTQYF.